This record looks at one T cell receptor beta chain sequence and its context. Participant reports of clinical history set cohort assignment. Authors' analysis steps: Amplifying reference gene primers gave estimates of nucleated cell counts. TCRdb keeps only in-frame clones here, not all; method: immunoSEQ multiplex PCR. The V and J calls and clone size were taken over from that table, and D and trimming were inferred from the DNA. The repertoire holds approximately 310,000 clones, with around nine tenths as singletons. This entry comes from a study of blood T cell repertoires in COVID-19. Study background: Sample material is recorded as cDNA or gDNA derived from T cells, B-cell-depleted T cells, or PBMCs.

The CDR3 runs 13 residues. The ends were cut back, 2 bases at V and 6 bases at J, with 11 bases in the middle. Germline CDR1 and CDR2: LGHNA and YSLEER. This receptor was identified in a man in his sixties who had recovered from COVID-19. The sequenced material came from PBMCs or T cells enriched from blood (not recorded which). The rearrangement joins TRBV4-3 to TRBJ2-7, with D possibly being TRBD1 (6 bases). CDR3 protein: CASSQPGQREQYF. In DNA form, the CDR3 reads TGCGCCAGCAGCCAACCCGGACAGCGCGAGCAGTACTTC.